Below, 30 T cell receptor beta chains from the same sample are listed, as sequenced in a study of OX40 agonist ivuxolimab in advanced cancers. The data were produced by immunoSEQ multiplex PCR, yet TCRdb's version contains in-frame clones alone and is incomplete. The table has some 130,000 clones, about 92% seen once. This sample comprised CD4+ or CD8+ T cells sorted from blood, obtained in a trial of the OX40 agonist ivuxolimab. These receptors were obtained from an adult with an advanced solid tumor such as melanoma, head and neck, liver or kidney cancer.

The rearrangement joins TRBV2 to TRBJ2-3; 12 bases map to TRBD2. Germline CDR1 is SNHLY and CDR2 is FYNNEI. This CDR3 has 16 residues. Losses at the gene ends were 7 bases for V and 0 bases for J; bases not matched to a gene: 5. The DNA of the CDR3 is TGTGCCAGCACGGGGACTAGCGGGTCTAGCACAGATACGCAGTATTTT. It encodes CASTGTSGSSTDTQYF.

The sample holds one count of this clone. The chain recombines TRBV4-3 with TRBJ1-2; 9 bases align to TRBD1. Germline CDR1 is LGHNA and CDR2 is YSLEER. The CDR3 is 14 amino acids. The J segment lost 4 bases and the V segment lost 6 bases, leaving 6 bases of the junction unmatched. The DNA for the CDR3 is TGCGCCAGCAGTCCCGGACAGGGGATCTATGGCTACACCTTC. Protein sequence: CASSPGQGIYGYTF.

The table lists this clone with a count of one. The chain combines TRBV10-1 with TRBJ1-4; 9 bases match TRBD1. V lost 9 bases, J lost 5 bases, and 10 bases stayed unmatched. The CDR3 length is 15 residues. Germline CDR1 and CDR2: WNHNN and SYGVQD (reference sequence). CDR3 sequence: CASGTGSGMNEKLFF. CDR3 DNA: TGCGCCAGTGGGACAGGGAGCGGGATGAATGAAAAACTGTTTTTT.

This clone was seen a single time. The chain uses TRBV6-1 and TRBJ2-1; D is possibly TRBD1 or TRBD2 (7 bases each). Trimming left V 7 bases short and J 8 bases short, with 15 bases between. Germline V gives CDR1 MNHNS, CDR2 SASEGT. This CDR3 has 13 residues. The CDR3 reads CASKAGQWDEQFF. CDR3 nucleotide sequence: TGTGCCAGCAAAGCGGGACAGTGGGATGAGCAGTTCTTC.

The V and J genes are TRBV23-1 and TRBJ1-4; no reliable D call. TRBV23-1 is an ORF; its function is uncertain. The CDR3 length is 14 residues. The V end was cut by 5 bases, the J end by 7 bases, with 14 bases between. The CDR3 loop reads CASSSGVISEKLFF. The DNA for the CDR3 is TGCGCCAGCAGTTCCGGGGTGATCAGTGAAAAACTGTTTTTT.

The CDR3 sequence: CASSIWGTGIHEQYF. CDR3 in DNA: TGTGCCAGTAGTATCTGGGGGACAGGGATTCACGAGCAGTACTTC. J is TRBJ2-7 and V is TRBV19, with 9 bases matching TRBD1. The CDR3 has 15 amino acids. CDR1 is LNHDA, CDR2 SQIVND, per germline (reference sequence). The junction had 8 bases not matched to a gene; V was cut back by 3 bases and J by 5 bases. The full variable domain, in which reference TRBV19 and TRBJ2-7 provide the parts outside the CDR3, is DGGITQSPKYLFRKEGQNVTLSCEQNLNHDAMYWYRQDPGQGLRLIYYSQIVNDFQKGDIAEGYSVSREKKESFPLTVTSAQKNPTAFYLCASSIWGTGIHEQYFGPGTRLTVT.

This CDR3 is CASSGEGSGRVNEQFF. The CDR3 DNA follows: TGTGCCAGCAGCGGGGAGGGTAGCGGGAGGGTAAATGAGCAGTTCTTC. V gene TRBV9 combines with J gene TRBJ2-1; 11 nucleotides align to TRBD2. The CDR3 spans 16 residues. The germline V gene has CDR1 SGDLS and CDR2 YYNGEE. Unmatched junction bases numbered 9, after V lost 3 bases and J lost 7 bases.

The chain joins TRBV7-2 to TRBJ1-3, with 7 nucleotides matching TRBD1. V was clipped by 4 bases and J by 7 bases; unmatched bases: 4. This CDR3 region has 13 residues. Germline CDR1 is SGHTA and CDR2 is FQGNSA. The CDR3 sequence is CASSSTGWNTIYF. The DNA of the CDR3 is TGTGCCAGCAGCTCGACAGGGTGGAACACCATATATTTT.

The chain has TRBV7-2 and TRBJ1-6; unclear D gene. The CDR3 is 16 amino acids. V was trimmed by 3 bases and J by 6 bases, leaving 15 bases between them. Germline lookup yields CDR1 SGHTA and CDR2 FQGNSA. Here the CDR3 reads CASSLDVGEFNSPLHF. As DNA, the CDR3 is TGTGCCAGCAGCTTGGACGTCGGAGAATTTAATTCACCCCTCCACTTT.

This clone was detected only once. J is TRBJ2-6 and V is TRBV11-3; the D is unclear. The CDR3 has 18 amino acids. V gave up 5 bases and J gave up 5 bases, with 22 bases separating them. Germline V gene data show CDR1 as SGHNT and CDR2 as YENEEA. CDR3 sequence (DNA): TGTGCCAGCAGCGCTCGGTGCTCTCGACAAAGTCGGGCCAACGTCCTGACTTTC. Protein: CASSARCSRQSRANVLTF.

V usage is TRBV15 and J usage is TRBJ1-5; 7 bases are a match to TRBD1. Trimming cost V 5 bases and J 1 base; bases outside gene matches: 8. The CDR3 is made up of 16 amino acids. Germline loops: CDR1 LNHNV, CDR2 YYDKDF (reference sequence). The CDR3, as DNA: TGTGCCACCAGCGCCCAAGACAGGGCGAGCAATCAGCCCCAGCATTTT. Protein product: CATSAQDRASNQPQHF. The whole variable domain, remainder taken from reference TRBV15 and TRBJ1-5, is DAMVIQNPRYQVTQFGKPVTLSCSQTLNHNVMYWYQQKSSQAPKLLFHYYDKDFNNEADTPDNFQSRRPNTSFCFLDIRSPGLGDTAMYLCATSAQDRASNQPQHFGDGTRLSIL.

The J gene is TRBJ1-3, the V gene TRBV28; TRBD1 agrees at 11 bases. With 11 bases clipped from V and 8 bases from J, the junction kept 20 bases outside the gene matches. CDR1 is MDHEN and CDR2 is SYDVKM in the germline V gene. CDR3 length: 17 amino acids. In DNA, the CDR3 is TGTGCCTGCCGGACCGGGACAGGGGGATGGAGAGGTCACACCATATATTTT. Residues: CACRTGTGGWRGHTIYF.

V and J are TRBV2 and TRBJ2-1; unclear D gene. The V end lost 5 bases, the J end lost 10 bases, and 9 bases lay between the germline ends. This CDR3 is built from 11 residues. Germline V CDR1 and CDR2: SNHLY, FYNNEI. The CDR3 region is CASSTQWEQFF. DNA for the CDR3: TGTGCCAGCAGTACACAGTGGGAGCAGTTCTTC.

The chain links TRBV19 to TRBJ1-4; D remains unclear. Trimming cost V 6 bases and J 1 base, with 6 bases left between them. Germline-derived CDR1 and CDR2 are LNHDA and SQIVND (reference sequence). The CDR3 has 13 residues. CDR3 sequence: CASRGLTNEKLFF. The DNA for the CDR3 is TGTGCCAGTAGAGGACTAACTAATGAAAAACTGTTTTTT.

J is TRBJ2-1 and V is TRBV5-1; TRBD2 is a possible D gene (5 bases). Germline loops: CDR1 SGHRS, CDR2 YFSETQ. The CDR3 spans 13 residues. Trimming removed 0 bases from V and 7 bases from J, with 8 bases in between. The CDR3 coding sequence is TGCGCCAGCAGCTTGGCTGGCGGGAATGAGCAGTTCTTC. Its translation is CASSLAGGNEQFF.

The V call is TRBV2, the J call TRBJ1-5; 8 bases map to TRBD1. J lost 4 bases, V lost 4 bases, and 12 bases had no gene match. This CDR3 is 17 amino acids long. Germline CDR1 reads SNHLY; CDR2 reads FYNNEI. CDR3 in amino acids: CASSARQDRVFNQPQHF. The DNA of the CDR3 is TGTGCCAGCAGTGCACGTCAGGACAGGGTTTTTAATCAGCCCCAGCATTTT.

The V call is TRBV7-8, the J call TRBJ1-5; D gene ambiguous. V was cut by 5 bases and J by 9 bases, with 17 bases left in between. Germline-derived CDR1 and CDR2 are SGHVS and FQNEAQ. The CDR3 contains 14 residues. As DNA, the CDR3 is TGTGCCAGCAGCCCCAGAGCTAGCCCTAGGCCCCAGCATTTT. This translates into CASSPRASPRPQHF.

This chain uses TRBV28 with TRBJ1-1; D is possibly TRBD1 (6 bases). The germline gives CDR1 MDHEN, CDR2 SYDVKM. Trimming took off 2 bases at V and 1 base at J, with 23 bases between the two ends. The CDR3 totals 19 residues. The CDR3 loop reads CASSLIGSNLGQKNTEAFF. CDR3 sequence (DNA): TGTGCCAGCAGTTTAATCGGTTCCAATTTAGGACAGAAGAACACTGAAGCTTTCTTT. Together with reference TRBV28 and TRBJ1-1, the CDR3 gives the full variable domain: DVKVTQSSRYLVKRTGEKVFLECVQDMDHENMFWYRQDPGLGLRLIYFSYDVKMKEKGDIPEGYSVSREKKERFSLILESASTNQTSMYLCASSLIGSNLGQKNTEAFFGQGTRLTVV.

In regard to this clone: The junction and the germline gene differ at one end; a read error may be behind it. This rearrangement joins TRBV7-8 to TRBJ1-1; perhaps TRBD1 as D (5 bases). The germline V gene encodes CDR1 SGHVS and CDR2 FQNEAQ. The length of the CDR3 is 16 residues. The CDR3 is CASSDGDPLRNPEAFF. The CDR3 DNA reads TGTGCCAGCAGCGACGGGGACCCCTTAAGGAACCCTGAAGCTTTCTTT.

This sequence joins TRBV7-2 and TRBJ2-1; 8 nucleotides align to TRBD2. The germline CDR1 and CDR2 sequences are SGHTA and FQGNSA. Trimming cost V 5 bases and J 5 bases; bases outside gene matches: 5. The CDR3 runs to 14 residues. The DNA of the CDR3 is TGTGCCAGCAGCAGCGTAGCGGGAAACAATGAGCAGTTCTTC. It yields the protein CASSSVAGNNEQFF.

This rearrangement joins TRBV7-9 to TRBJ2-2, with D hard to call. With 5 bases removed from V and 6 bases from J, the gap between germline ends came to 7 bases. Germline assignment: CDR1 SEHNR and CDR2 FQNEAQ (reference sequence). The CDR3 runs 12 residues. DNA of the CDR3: TGTGCCAGCAGCAGAGGTGCCGGGGAGCTGTTTTTT. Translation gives CASSRGAGELFF.

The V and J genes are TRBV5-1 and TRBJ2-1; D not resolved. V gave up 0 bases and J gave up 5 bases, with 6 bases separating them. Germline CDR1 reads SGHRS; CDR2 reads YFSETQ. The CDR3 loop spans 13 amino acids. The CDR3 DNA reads TGCGCCAGCAGCTTGGGACACGACAATGAGCAGTTCTTC. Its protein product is CASSLGHDNEQFF.

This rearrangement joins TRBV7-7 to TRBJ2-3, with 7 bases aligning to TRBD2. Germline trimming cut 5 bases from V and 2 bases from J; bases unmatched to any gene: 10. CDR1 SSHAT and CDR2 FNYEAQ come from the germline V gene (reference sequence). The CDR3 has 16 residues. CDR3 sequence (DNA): TGTGCCAGCAGCCGCGGGACTACCCGATCCACAGATACGCAGTATTTT. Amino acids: CASSRGTTRSTDTQYF.

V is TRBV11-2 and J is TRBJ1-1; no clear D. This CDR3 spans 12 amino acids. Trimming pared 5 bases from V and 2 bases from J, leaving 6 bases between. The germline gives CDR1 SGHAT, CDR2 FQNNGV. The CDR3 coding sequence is TGTGCCAGCAGCCTTCAAAACACTGAAGCTTTCTTT. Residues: CASSLQNTEAFF.

Written as DNA, the CDR3 is TGTGCCAGCAGGCCAGGGGGGCGAGAGACCCAGTACTTC. Residues: CASRPGGRETQYF. The chain is built from TRBV6-5 and TRBJ2-5, with D maybe TRBD1 (7 bases). The CDR3 length is 13 residues. Germline CDR1 MNHEY, CDR2 SVGAGI. V lost 6 bases and J lost 4, with 12 bases in between.

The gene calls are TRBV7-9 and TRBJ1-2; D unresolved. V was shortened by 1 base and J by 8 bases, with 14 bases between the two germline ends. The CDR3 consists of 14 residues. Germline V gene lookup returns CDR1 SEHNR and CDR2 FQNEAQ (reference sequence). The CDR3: CASSLDEGRAGYTF. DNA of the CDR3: TGTGCCAGCAGCTTAGATGAGGGCCGCGCGGGCTACACCTTC.

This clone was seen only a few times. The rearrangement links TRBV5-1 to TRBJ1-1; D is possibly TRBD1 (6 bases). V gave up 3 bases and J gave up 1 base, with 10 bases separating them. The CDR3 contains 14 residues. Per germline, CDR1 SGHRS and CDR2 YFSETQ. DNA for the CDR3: TGCGCCAGCAGCTGGGGGCCGCAGAACACTGAAGCTTTCTTT. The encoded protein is CASSWGPQNTEAFF.

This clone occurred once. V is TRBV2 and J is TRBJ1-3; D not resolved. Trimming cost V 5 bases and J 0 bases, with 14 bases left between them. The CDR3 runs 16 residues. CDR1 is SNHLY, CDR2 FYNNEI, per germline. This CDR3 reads CASSPPRGSSGNTIYF. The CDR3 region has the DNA TGTGCCAGCAGTCCCCCCCGAGGCAGCTCTGGAAACACCATATATTTT. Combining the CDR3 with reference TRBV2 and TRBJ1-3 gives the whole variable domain EPEVTQTPSHQVTQMGQEVILRCVPISNHLYFYWYRQILGQKVEFLVSFYNNEISEKSEIFDDQFSVERPDGSNFTLKIRSTKLEDSAMYFCASSPPRGSSGNTIYFGEGSWLTVV.

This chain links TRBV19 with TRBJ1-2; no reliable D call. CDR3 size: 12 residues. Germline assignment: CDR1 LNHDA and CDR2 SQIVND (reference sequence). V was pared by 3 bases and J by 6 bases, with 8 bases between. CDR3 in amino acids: CASSIRAHGYTF. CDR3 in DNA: TGTGCCAGTAGTATCCGGGCCCATGGCTACACCTTC.

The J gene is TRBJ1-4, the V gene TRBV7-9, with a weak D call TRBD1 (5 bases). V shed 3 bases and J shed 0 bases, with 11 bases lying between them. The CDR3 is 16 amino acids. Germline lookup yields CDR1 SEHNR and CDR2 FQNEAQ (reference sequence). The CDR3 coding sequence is TGTGCCAGCAGCTTCCAGGGAGGGGCAACTAATGAAAAACTGTTTTTT. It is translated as CASSFQGGATNEKLFF.